The entry below describes one T cell receptor beta chain. Its antigen remains unknown. The data derive from a study of human T cells and chemical hapten exposure. Study as a whole: Small pooled library volume differences mainly caused per-sample TCR yield variation. General study results and limits: Donors' alopecia may make their immune response differ from healthy people's.

This CDR3 comprises 12 residues. Trimming took off 1 base at V and 8 bases at J, with 6 bases between the two ends. From germline, CDR1 is SGHAT and CDR2 FQNNGV. Time point given: patch test 2, 6 weeks after DPC sensitization. Documented treatment: therapeutic diphenylcyclopropenone sensitization with weekly scalp DPC. The study used a library that attached unique molecular identifiers to individual cDNA molecules. Using its own MiXCR run on the RACE reads, TCRdb lists one record per CDR3 protein. The data hold around 100,000 distinct CDR3 sequences, with approximately 10% observed a single time. This specimen was whole blood, taken in connection with sensitization to the hapten diphenylcyclopropenone (DPC). The source is a middle-aged woman with alopecia areata. Some clones in this sample may be carry-over from other donors' samples. The J gene is TRBJ2-1, the V gene TRBV11-2, with D hard to call. CDR3 in amino acids: CASSLVGYEQFF. The CDR3 DNA sequence: TGTGCCAGCAGCTTAGTCGGATATGAGCAGTTCTTC.